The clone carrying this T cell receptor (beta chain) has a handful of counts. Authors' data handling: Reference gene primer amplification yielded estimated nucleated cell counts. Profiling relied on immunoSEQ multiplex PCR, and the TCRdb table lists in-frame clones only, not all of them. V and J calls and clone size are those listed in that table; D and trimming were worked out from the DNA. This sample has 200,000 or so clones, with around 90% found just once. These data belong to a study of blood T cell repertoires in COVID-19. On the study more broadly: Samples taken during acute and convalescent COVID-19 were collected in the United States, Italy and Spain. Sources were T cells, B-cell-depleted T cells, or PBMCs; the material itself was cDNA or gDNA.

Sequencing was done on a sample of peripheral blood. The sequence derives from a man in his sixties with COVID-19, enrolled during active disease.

As DNA, the CDR3 is TGTGCCAGCAAGAGGAACACTGAAGCTTTCTTT. As protein: CASKRNTEAFF. The chain uses TRBV25-1 and TRBJ1-1; D uncertain. The CDR3 is 11 residues long. The germline gives CDR1 MGHDK, CDR2 SYGVNS. Trimming pared 7 bases from V and 1 base from J, leaving 4 bases between.